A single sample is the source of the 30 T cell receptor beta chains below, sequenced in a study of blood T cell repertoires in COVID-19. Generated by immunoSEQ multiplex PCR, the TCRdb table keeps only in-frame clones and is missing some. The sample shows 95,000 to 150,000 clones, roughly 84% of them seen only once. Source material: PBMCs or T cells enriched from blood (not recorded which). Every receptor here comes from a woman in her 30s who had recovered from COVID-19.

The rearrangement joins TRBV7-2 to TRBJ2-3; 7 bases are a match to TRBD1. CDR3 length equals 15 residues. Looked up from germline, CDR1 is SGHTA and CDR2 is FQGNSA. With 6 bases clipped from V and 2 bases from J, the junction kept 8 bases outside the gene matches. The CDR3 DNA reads TGTGCCAGCAGGCTCCGGGACAGATACACAGATACGCAGTATTTT. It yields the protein CASRLRDRYTDTQYF.

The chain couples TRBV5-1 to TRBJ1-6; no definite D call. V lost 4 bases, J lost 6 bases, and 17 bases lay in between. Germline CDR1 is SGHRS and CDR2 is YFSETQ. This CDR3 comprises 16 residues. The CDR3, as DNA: TGCGCCAGCAGCGCGAGGGATGCGACATCTAATTCACCCCTCCACTTT. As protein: CASSARDATSNSPLHF.

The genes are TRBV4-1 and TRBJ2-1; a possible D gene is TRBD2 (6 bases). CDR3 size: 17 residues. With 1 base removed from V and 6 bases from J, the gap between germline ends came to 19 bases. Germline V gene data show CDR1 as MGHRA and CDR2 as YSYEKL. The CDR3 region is CASSQGRGGRKGNEQFF. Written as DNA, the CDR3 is TGCGCCAGCAGCCAAGGCCGTGGGGGGAGAAAGGGCAATGAGCAGTTCTTC.

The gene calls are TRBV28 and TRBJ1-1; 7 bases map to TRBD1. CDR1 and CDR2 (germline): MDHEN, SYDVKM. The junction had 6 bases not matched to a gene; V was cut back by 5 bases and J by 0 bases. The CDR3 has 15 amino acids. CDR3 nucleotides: TGTGCCAGCAGTACGCAAGGACAGGTGAACACTGAAGCTTTCTTT. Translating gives CASSTQGQVNTEAFF. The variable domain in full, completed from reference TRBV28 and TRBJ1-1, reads DVKVTQSSRYLVKRTGEKVFLECVQDMDHENMFWYRQDPGLGLRLIYFSYDVKMKEKGDIPEGYSVSREKKERFSLILESASTNQTSMYLCASSTQGQVNTEAFFGQGTRLTVV.

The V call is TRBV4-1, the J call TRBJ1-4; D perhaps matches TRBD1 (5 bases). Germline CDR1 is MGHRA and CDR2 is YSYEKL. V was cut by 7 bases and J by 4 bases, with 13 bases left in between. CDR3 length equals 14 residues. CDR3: CASTRGELNEKLFF. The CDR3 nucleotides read TGCGCCAGCACCCGGGGGGAGCTTAATGAAAAACTGTTTTTT.

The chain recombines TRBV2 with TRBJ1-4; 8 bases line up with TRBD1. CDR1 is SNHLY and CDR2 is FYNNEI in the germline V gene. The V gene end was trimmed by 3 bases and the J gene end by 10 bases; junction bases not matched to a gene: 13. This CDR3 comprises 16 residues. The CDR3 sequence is CASSDPSTGTGGKLFF. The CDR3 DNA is TGTGCCAGCAGTGATCCTTCAACAGGGACAGGTGGAAAACTGTTTTTT.

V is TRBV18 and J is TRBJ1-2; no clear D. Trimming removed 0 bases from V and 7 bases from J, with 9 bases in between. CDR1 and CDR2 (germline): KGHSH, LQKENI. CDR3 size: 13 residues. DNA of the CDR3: TGTGCCAGCTCACCACCGGGCGTGTCTGGCTACACCTTC. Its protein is CASSPPGVSGYTF.

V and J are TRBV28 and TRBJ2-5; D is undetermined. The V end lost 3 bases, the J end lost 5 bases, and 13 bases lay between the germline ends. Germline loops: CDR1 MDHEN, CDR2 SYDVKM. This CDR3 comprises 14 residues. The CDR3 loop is CASSLPVLGETQYF. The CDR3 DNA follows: TGTGCCAGCAGTTTGCCTGTTCTTGGCGAGACCCAGTACTTC.

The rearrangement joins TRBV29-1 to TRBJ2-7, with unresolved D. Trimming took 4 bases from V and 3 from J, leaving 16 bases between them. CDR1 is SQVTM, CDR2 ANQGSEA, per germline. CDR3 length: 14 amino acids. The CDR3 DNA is TGCAGCGTTGCCGGCCAGGCCGCTGGCTACGAGCAGTACTTC. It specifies CSVAGQAAGYEQYF.

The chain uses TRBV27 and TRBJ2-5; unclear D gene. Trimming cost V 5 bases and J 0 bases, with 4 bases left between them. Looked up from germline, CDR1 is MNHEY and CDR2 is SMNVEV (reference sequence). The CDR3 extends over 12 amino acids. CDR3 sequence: CASSDYQETQYF. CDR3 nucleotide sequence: TGTGCCAGCAGTGACTACCAAGAGACCCAGTACTTC.

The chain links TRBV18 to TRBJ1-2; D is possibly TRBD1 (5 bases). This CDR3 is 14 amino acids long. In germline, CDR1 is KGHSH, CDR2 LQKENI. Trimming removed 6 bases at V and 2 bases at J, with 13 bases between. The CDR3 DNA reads TGTGCCAGCTCCCTCGGGGGTAGCAACTATGGCTACACCTTC. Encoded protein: CASSLGGSNYGYTF.

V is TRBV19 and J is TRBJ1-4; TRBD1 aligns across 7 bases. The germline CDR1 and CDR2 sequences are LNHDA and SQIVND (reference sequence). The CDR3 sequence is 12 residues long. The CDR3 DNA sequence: TGTGCAACGGGAGGGGGCGGTGAAAAACTGTTTTTT. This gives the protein CATGGGGEKLFF.

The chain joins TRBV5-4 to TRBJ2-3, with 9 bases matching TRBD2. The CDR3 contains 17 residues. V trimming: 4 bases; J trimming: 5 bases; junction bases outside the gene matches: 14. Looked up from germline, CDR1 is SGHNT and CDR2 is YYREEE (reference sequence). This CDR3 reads CASSLGTSFLSRDTQYF. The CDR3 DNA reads TGTGCCAGCAGCCTCGGGACTAGCTTTCTATCCCGAGATACGCAGTATTTT.

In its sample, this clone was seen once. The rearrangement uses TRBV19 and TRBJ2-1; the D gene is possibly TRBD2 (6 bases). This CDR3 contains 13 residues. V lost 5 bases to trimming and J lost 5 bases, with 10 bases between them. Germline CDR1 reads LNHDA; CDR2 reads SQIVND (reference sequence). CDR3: CASSGGLHNEQFF. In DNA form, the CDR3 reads TGTGCCAGTAGTGGGGGACTCCACAATGAGCAGTTCTTC.

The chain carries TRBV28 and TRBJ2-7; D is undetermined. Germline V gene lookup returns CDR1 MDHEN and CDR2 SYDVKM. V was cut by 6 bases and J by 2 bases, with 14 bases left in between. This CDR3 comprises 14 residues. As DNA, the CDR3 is TGTGCCAGCAGCCTCCTACTAAGACCCTACGAGCAGTACTTC. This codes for CASSLLLRPYEQYF.

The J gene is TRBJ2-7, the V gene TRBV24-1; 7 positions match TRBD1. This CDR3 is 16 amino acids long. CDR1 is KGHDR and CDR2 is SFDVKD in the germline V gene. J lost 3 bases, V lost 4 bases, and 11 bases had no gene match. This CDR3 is CATSDSRTGTFYEQYF. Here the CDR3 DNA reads TGTGCCACCAGTGACTCGAGGACAGGAACATTCTACGAGCAGTACTTC.

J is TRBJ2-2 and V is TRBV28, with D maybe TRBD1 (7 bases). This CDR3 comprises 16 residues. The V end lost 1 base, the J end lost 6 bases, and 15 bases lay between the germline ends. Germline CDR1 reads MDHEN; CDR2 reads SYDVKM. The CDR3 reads CASSLLLEGASGELFF. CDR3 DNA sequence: TGTGCCAGCAGTTTATTATTGGAGGGGGCGTCCGGGGAGCTGTTTTTT.

The CDR3 sequence is CASSVAAGNTIYF. For the CDR3, the DNA is TGTGCCAGCAGCGTAGCTGCTGGAAACACCATATATTTT. The V gene is TRBV9, the J gene TRBJ1-3; D not resolved. The germline CDR1 and CDR2 sequences are SGDLS and YYNGEE. This CDR3 is built from 13 residues. The V end lost 0 bases, the J end lost 2 bases, and 3 bases lay between the germline ends. Full variable domain (rest looked up from reference TRBV9 and TRBJ1-3): DSGVTQTPKHLITATGQRVTLRCSPRSGDLSVYWYQQSLDQGLQFLIQYYNGEERAKGNILERFSAQQFPDLHSELNLSSLELGDSALYFCASSVAAGNTIYFGEGSWLTVV.

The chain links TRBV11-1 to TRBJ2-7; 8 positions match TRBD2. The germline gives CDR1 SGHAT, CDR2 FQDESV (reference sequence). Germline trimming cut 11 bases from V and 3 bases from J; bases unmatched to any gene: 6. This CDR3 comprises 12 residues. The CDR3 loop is CASSGGLYEQYF. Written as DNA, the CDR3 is TGTGCCTCAAGCGGGGGCCTCTACGAGCAGTACTTC. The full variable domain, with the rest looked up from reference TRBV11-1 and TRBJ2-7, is EAEVAQSPRYKITEKSQAVAFWCDPISGHATLYWYRQILGQGPELLVQFQDESVVDDSQLPKDRFSAERLKGVDSTLKIQPAELGDSAMYLCASSGGLYEQYFGPGTRLTVT.

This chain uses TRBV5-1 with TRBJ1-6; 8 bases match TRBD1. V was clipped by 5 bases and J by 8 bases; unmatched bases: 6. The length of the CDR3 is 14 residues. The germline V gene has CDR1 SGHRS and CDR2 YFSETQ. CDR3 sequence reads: CASSQTTGDSPLHF. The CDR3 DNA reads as TGCGCCAGCAGTCAGACGACAGGGGATTCACCCCTCCACTTT.

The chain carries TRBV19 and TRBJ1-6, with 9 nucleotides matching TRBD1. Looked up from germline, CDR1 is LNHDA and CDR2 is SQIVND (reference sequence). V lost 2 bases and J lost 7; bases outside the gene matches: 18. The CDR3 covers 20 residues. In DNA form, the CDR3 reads TGTGCCAGTAGTATACGACACCGGGACAGGGCCCTCCGGCTGAATTCACCCCTCCACTTT. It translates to CASSIRHRDRALRLNSPLHF.

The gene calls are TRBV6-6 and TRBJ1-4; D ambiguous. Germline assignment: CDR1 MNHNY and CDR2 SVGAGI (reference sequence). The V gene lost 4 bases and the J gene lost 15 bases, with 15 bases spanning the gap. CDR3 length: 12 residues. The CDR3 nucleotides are TGTGCCAGCAGTTCACCCCAAGCCGGGTTGTTTTTT. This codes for CASSSPQAGLFF.

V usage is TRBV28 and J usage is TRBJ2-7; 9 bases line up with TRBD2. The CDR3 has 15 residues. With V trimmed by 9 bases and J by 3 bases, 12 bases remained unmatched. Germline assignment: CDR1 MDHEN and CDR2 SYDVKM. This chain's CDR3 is CASGEEREVNYEQYF. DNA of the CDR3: TGTGCCAGTGGGGAGGAGCGGGAGGTAAACTACGAGCAGTACTTC. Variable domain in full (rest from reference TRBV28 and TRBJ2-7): DVKVTQSSRYLVKRTGEKVFLECVQDMDHENMFWYRQDPGLGLRLIYFSYDVKMKEKGDIPEGYSVSREKKERFSLILESASTNQTSMYLCASGEEREVNYEQYFGPGTRLTVT.

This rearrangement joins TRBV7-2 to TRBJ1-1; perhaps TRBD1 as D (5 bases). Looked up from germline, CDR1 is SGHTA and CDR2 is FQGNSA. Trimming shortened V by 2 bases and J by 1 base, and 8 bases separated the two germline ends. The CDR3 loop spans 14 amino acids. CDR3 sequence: CASSLQGRNTEAFF. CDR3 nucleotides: TGTGCCAGCAGCTTACAGGGCAGGAACACTGAAGCTTTCTTT.

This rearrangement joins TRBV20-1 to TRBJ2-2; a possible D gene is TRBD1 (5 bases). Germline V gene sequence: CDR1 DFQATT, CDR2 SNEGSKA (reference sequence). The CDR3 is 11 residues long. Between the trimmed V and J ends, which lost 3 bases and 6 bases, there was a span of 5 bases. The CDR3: CSARGPGELFF. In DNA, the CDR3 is TGCAGTGCTAGGGGGCCCGGGGAGCTGTTTTTT.

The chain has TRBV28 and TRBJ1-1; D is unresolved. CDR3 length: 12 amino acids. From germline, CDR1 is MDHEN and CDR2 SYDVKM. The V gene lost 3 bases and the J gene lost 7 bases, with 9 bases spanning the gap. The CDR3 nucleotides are TGTGCCAGCAGTTTCGGAGTTGGTGAAGCTTTCTTT. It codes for CASSFGVGEAFF.

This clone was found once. CDR3 in amino acids: CASSRDSNQPQHF. The CDR3 nucleotides read TGTGCCAGCAGTCGGGATAGCAATCAGCCCCAGCATTTT. V gene TRBV28 combines with J gene TRBJ1-5; no clear D gene. The V gene lost 5 bases and the J gene lost 0 bases, with 5 bases spanning the gap. The CDR3 loop spans 13 amino acids. From germline, CDR1 is MDHEN and CDR2 SYDVKM.

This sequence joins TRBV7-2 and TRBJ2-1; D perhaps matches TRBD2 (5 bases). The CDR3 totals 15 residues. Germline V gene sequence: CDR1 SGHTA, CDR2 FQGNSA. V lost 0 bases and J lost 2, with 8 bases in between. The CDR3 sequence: CASSLAPAAYNEQFF. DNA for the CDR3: TGTGCCAGCAGCTTAGCTCCAGCGGCCTACAATGAGCAGTTCTTC.

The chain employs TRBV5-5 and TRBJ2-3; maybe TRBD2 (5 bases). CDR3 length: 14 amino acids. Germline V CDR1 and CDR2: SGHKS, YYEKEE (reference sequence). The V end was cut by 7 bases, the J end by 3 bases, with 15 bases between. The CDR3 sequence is CASSWGADTDTQYF. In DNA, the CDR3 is TGTGCCAGCTCGTGGGGAGCGGATACAGATACGCAGTATTTT.

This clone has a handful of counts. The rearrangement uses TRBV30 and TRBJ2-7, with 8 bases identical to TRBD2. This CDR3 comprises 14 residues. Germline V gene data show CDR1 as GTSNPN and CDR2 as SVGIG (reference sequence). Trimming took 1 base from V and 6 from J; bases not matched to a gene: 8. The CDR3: CAWSGWTSMLEQYF. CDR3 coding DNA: TGTGCCTGGAGTGGGTGGACTAGCATGCTCGAGCAGTACTTC.